Listed below are T cell receptor beta chains from one sample, sequenced in a study of T cell responses to AZD1222 COVID-19 vaccine. Only in-frame clones appear in the TCRdb table, and some are missing; sequencing was by immunoSEQ multiplex PCR. The sample lists around 130,000 clones, about 86% occurring once. Sequenced material: peripheral blood, taken on day 0 of AZD1222 vaccination. These receptors came from an adult in good health. Both conserved end residues are part of each CDR3. D genes are given only for firm matches. Only some rows state a clone size, as once, few, many or a class for expanded clones.

>.|TRBV4-3|.|TRBJ1-1
TGCGCCAGCAGCCAAGTTAGTGAGGGTATGACTGAAGCTTTCTTT
CASSQVSEGMTEAFF
>medium-sized|TRBV27|TRBD2|TRBJ2-7
TGTGCCAGCAGTTTATCGGCTCTCGGGGGGAACGAGCAGTACTTC
CASSLSALGGNEQYF
>.|TRBV5-1|.|TRBJ1-1
TGCGCCAGCAGCTTGGAATGGCAGCAGAACACTGAAGCTTTCTTT
CASSLEWQQNTEAFF
>.|TRBV6-1|.|TRBJ1-2
TGTGCCAGCAGTGAAGCTGGGGGAAGGGGGTATGGCTACACCTTC
CASSEAGGRGYGYTF
>.|TRBV19|TRBD2|TRBJ2-5
TGTGCCAGTAGTAGAAACTTAGCGGGGGTAGGAGAGACCCAGTACTTC
CASSRNLAGVGETQYF
>few|TRBV11-3|.|TRBJ2-1
TGTGCCACACGGGCAAACCCCTACAATGAGCAGTTCTTC
CATRANPYNEQFF
>.|TRBV5-8|.|TRBJ1-1
TGTGCCAGCAGCTTGTTCGTGGCGGTACGGGGTGAAGCTTTCTTT
CASSLFVAVRGEAFF
>.|TRBV21-1|.|TRBJ1-4
TGTGCCAGCAGCCAAAGGGTCCGTACGGAGGGCGAAAAACTGTTTTTT
CASSQRVRTEGEKLFF
>.|TRBV10-3|.|TRBJ1-2
TGTGCCGTCCACAGGGAAGGGTATGGCTACACCTTC
CAVHREGYGYTF
>.|TRBV7-9|.|TRBJ1-6
TGTGCCAGCAGCTTTACTGGTGATTCACCCCTCCACTTT
CASSFTGDSPLHF
>.|TRBV6-2/TRBV6-3|TRBD1|TRBJ1-1
TGTGCCAGCAGCTCTCAGGGGGGCACTGAAGCTTTCTTT
CASSSQGGTEAFF